Below are 32 T cell receptor beta chains sequenced from a single sample in a study of Ad26.COV2.S vaccination and SARS-CoV-2 variants. The treatment is: roughly 20 received Ad26.COV2.S at low or high dose, single or two shots; five or six received placebo; per-sample allocation not given. Collection of the samples took place on day 63 after the first injection of vaccine or placebo. Measured with immunoSEQ multiplex PCR; TCRdb has only the in-frame clones, and not every one. The sample holds some 300,000 clones, roughly 84% seen once. The sample was peripheral blood, taken in a trial of Ad26.COV2.S vaccine versus placebo. All receptors come from a person between 18 and 65 years old who received the Ad26.COV2.S COVID-19 vaccine or a placebo.

The chain combines TRBV4-3 with TRBJ2-1, with 10 bases that match TRBD2. This CDR3 contains 18 residues. Losses at the gene ends were 1 base for V and 4 bases for J; bases not matched to a gene: 10. Germline loops: CDR1 LGHNA, CDR2 YSLEER. The CDR3, as DNA: TGCGCCAGCAGCCAAGTAAAGCCTAGCGGGGGACCGTACAATGAGCAGTTCTTC. Translated: CASSQVKPSGGPYNEQFF.

CDR3 DNA sequence: TGTGCCAGCAGTACCAACGACAGAACAGATACGCAGTATTTT. It translates to CASSTNDRTDTQYF. V usage is TRBV6-2 or TRBV6-3 and J usage is TRBJ2-3; TRBD1 is a possible D gene (5 bases). Germline loops: CDR1 MNHEY, CDR2 SVGEGT. The CDR3 has 14 amino acids. The V gene lost 5 bases and the J gene lost 3 bases, with 12 bases spanning the gap.

This chain joins TRBV19 and TRBJ1-5; D remains ambiguous. The V gene's germline CDR1 is LNHDA and CDR2 SQIVND (reference sequence). The V end lost 4 bases, the J end lost 1 base, and 11 bases lay between the germline ends. The CDR3 spans 15 residues. CDR3 loop: CASSRAPGSNQPQHF. The DNA for the CDR3 is TGTGCCAGTAGTAGGGCCCCAGGCAGCAATCAGCCCCAGCATTTT.

This chain links TRBV14 with TRBJ1-1; the D is unclear. Per germline, CDR1 SGHDN and CDR2 FVKESK. This CDR3 is 13 amino acids long. V was shortened by 0 bases and J by 4 bases, with 6 bases between the two germline ends. The CDR3 loop is CASSQERGTEAFF. Written as DNA, the CDR3 is TGTGCCAGCAGCCAAGAACGGGGCACTGAAGCTTTCTTT.

The J gene is TRBJ1-1, the V gene TRBV6-5, with unresolved D. The germline V gene encodes CDR1 MNHEY and CDR2 SVGAGI. The CDR3 has 12 amino acids. V lost 7 bases and J lost 5, with 11 bases in between. CDR3 sequence (DNA): TGTGCCAGCATCTCACGGGCGACTGAAGCTTTCTTT. This translates into CASISRATEAFF.

V and J are TRBV6-5 and TRBJ1-1; D unclear. The germline CDR1 and CDR2 sequences are MNHEY and SVGAGI. Trimming took 6 bases from V and 6 from J, leaving 8 bases between them. There are 11 residues in the CDR3. The CDR3 spells CASRAKAEAFF. The CDR3 DNA reads as TGTGCCAGCAGAGCAAAAGCTGAAGCTTTCTTT.

This rearrangement joins TRBV14 to TRBJ2-7; unclear D gene. From germline, CDR1 is SGHDN and CDR2 FVKESK. The CDR3 sequence is 13 residues long. Trimming took off 6 bases at V and 3 bases at J, with 12 bases between the two ends. CDR3 sequence reads: CASSNEIGYEQYF. The CDR3 bases are TGTGCCAGCAGTAATGAAATTGGCTACGAGCAGTACTTC.

This chain joins TRBV7-2 and TRBJ2-2; 7 bases line up with TRBD2. The CDR3 length is 17 residues. Germline V lookup: CDR1 SGHTA, CDR2 FQGNSA. V was pared by 1 base and J by 4 bases, with 9 bases of the junction left unmatched. The CDR3, as DNA: TGTGCCAGCAGCTTAGAGGGAGCGGGGCGAGGCACCGGGGAGCTGTTTTTT. Translating it yields CASSLEGAGRGTGELFF.

This chain joins TRBV19 and TRBJ2-2; D is perhaps TRBD2 (6 bases). Germline V gene lookup returns CDR1 LNHDA and CDR2 SQIVND (reference sequence). V lost 5 bases, J lost 8 bases, and 9 bases lay in between. This CDR3 region has 12 residues. This chain's CDR3 is CASSRLVGELFF. CDR3 DNA: TGTGCCAGTAGTCGACTAGTTGGGGAGCTGTTTTTT. Full variable domain (rest looked up from reference TRBV19 and TRBJ2-2): DGGITQSPKYLFRKEGQNVTLSCEQNLNHDAMYWYRQDPGQGLRLIYYSQIVNDFQKGDIAEGYSVSREKKESFPLTVTSAQKNPTAFYLCASSRLVGELFFGEGSRLTVL.

This rearrangement joins TRBV29-1 to TRBJ2-3, with D perhaps TRBD2 (6 bases). CDR3 length: 14 amino acids. The germline V gene encodes CDR1 SQVTM and CDR2 ANQGSEA. Trimming cost V 6 bases and J 4 bases, with 17 bases left between them. CDR3 sequence: CSVLSGRSADTQYF. CDR3 DNA sequence: TGCAGCGTGCTTAGCGGCCGATCGGCAGATACGCAGTATTTT.

The V and J genes are TRBV11-2 and TRBJ2-3, with 8 bases matching TRBD1. V lost 2 bases and J lost 2; bases outside the gene matches: 6. The CDR3 has 16 amino acids. Germline CDR1 is SGHAT and CDR2 is FQNNGV. The CDR3 reads CASSLWAGQVTDTQYF. CDR3 in DNA: TGTGCCAGCAGCTTATGGGCGGGACAGGTCACAGATACGCAGTATTTT.

The chain combines TRBV5-1 with TRBJ2-7, with 10 bases lining up with TRBD1. The CDR3 extends over 15 amino acids. CDR1 SGHRS and CDR2 YFSETQ come from the germline V gene. V shed 4 bases and J 3 bases; nucleotides not matched to a gene: 7. The CDR3 reads CASSPRDRGNYEQYF. CDR3 DNA: TGCGCCAGCAGCCCCCGGGACAGGGGTAACTACGAGCAGTACTTC.

The genes are TRBV7-2 and TRBJ2-7, with D unclear. The CDR3 contains 11 residues. The V end was cut by 5 bases, the J end by 7 bases, with 9 bases between. Per the germline V gene, CDR1 is SGHTA and CDR2 is FQGNSA. The CDR3 protein is CASSARREQYF. CDR3 DNA: TGTGCCAGCAGCGCCCGCAGGGAGCAGTACTTC.

This clone appeared a single time. The V gene is TRBV5-1, the J gene TRBJ1-5, with 12 bases lining up with TRBD1. With 3 bases clipped from V and 1 base from J, the junction kept 5 bases outside the gene matches. Germline CDR1 is SGHRS and CDR2 is YFSETQ. The CDR3 runs 17 residues. The CDR3 region has the DNA TGCGCCAGCAGCTGGGACAGGGGGCGCGAGAGCAATCAGCCCCAGCATTTT. Its translation is CASSWDRGRESNQPQHF.

There are a few counts of this clone. The chain joins TRBV29-1 to TRBJ2-7; no firm D call. CDR1 SQVTM and CDR2 ANQGSEA come from the germline V gene. Trimming removed 2 bases from V and 6 bases from J, with 11 bases in between. The CDR3 totals 12 residues. CDR3 DNA: TGCAGCGTTGAATTCGGCCTGGGCGAGCAGTACTTC. Amino acids: CSVEFGLGEQYF.

The chain uses TRBV18 and TRBJ2-7; D call uncertain. CDR3 length: 14 residues. Deletions cut 3 bases from V and 3 bases from J, with 12 bases between. Per germline, CDR1 KGHSH and CDR2 LQKENI. Here the CDR3 DNA reads TGTGCCAGCTCACCTTCGAGGACCCTCTACGAGCAGTACTTC. Amino acids: CASSPSRTLYEQYF.

The J gene is TRBJ1-1, the V gene TRBV18; D uncertain. The germline CDR1 and CDR2 sequences are KGHSH and LQKENI. V gave up 3 bases and J gave up 5 bases, with 13 bases separating them. This CDR3 contains 14 residues. The CDR3 DNA follows: TGTGCCAGCTCACCCAAACGTCTGGGGACTGAAGCTTTCTTT. Amino acids: CASSPKRLGTEAFF. The variable domain in full, completed from reference TRBV18 and TRBJ1-1, reads NAGVMQNPRHLVRRRGQEARLRCSPMKGHSHVYWYRQLPEEGLKFMVYLQKENIIDESGMPKERFSAEFPKEGPSILRIQQVVRGDSAAYFCASSPKRLGTEAFFGQGTRLTVV.

J is TRBJ1-1 and V is TRBV5-1, with a possible D match to TRBD1 (6 bases). V was clipped by 2 bases and J by 5 bases, with 10 bases between them. The CDR3 runs to 13 residues. Germline V lookup: CDR1 SGHRS, CDR2 YFSETQ. The CDR3 region is CASSFTGRTEAFF. Written as DNA, the CDR3 is TGCGCCAGCAGCTTCACAGGGCGGACTGAAGCTTTCTTT.

The chain uses TRBV5-4 and TRBJ1-1; D remains ambiguous. The V end was cut by 4 bases, the J end by 3 bases, with 16 bases between. Germline assignment: CDR1 SGHNT and CDR2 YYREEE (reference sequence). The CDR3 length is 15 residues. The CDR3, as DNA: TGTGCCAGCAGCAGGAGGGTAGGGAGATACACTGAAGCTTTCTTT. It codes for CASSRRVGRYTEAFF.

The genes are TRBV7-8 and TRBJ2-7; 9 bases map to TRBD1. CDR3 length equals 15 residues. Germline assignment: CDR1 SGHVS and CDR2 FQNEAQ. Trimming at V came to 5 bases and at J to 5 bases, leaving 10 bases not matched to a gene. DNA for the CDR3: TGTGCCAGCAGCAAGAGTTGGGACAGGGATGACGAGCAGTACTTC. Protein: CASSKSWDRDDEQYF. Based on the CDR3 plus reference TRBV7-8 and TRBJ2-7, the full variable domain is GAGVSQSPRYKVAKRGQDVALRCDPISGHVSLFWYQQALGQGPEFLTYFQNEAQLDKSGLPSDRFFAERPEGSVSTLKIQRTQQEDSAVYLCASSKSWDRDDEQYFGPGTRLTVT.

The rearrangement joins TRBV18 to TRBJ1-1; D perhaps matches TRBD1 (5 bases). The CDR3 runs to 15 residues. Trimming took off 3 bases at V and 3 bases at J, with 14 bases between the two ends. Per the germline V gene, CDR1 is KGHSH and CDR2 is LQKENI. The CDR3 protein is CASSPEQASDTEAFF. The CDR3 nucleotides are TGTGCCAGCTCACCTGAACAGGCTTCGGACACTGAAGCTTTCTTT. Together with reference TRBV18 and TRBJ1-1, the CDR3 gives the full variable domain: NAGVMQNPRHLVRRRGQEARLRCSPMKGHSHVYWYRQLPEEGLKFMVYLQKENIIDESGMPKERFSAEFPKEGPSILRIQQVVRGDSAAYFCASSPEQASDTEAFFGQGTRLTVV.

V and J are TRBV5-8 and TRBJ1-3; D not certain. The CDR3 covers 16 residues. Germline V CDR1 and CDR2: SGHTS, YDEGEE. Trimming cost V 7 bases and J 0 bases, with 17 bases left between them. Written as DNA, the CDR3 is TGTGCCAGCCCCCCCGGACCCCGGAGCTCTGGAAACACCATATATTTT. Translated: CASPPGPRSSGNTIYF. The full variable domain, with the rest looked up from reference TRBV5-8 and TRBJ1-3, is EAGVTQSPTHLIKTRGQQATLRCSPISGHTSVYWYQQALGLGLQFLLWYDEGEERNRGNFPPRFSGRQFPNYSSELNVNALELEDSALYLCASPPGPRSSGNTIYFGEGSWLTVV.

This clone came up a few times. V and J are TRBV4-3 and TRBJ2-2; TRBD2 might be the D (5 bases). Germline assignment: CDR1 LGHNA and CDR2 YSLEER. Trimming cost V 4 bases and J 5 bases, with 17 bases left between them. CDR3 length: 16 amino acids. This CDR3 reads CASSPGAAMGTGELFF. Here the CDR3 DNA reads TGCGCCAGCAGCCCAGGAGCGGCCATGGGAACCGGGGAGCTGTTTTTT.

V gene TRBV5-1 combines with J gene TRBJ1-3; D possibly corresponds to TRBD1 (6 bases). Germline V CDR1 and CDR2: SGHRS, YFSETQ. With 4 bases removed from V and 0 bases from J, the gap between germline ends came to 11 bases. There are 15 residues in the CDR3. Here the CDR3 DNA reads TGCGCCAGCAGCCAGCAGGGGAGCTCTGGAAACACCATATATTTT. Translated: CASSQQGSSGNTIYF.

The V gene is TRBV2, the J gene TRBJ1-1; D may be TRBD1 (6 bases). The CDR3 is 16 residues long. Trimming removed 4 bases from V and 1 base from J, with 16 bases in between. Per germline, CDR1 SNHLY and CDR2 FYNNEI. The CDR3 DNA is TGTGCCAGCAGTGGGGGGCTCGACGGGACGAACACTGAAGCTTTCTTT. It translates to CASSGGLDGTNTEAFF.

V gene TRBV30 combines with J gene TRBJ1-2; D possibly corresponds to TRBD1 (6 bases). The V end lost 7 bases, the J end lost 8 bases, and 20 bases lay between the germline ends. The germline V gene encodes CDR1 GTSNPN and CDR2 SVGIG (reference sequence). The length of the CDR3 is 13 residues. This CDR3 is CASPRGRVGGYTF. The CDR3 DNA reads TGTGCCTCTCCCAGGGGTAGGGTGGGCGGCTACACCTTC.

V gene TRBV18 combines with J gene TRBJ1-4; unclear D gene. Trimming removed 3 bases at V and 5 bases at J, with 7 bases between. Germline assignment: CDR1 KGHSH and CDR2 LQKENI. CDR3 length: 13 amino acids. The CDR3, as DNA: TGTGCCAGCTCACCTCGGGAAAATGAAAAACTGTTTTTT. Translation gives CASSPRENEKLFF. The variable domain in full, completed from reference TRBV18 and TRBJ1-4, reads NAGVMQNPRHLVRRRGQEARLRCSPMKGHSHVYWYRQLPEEGLKFMVYLQKENIIDESGMPKERFSAEFPKEGPSILRIQQVVRGDSAAYFCASSPRENEKLFFGSGTQLSVL.

V is TRBV5-1 and J is TRBJ1-5, with 9 bases that match TRBD1. The CDR3 runs 15 residues. The trim removed 4 bases at V and 3 bases at J, leaving 5 bases unmatched. CDR1 is SGHRS and CDR2 is YFSETQ in the germline V gene. The CDR3 sequence: CASSPGTGYNQPQHF. The CDR3 nucleotides read TGCGCCAGCAGCCCGGGGACAGGGTACAATCAGCCCCAGCATTTT. The full variable domain, with the rest looked up from reference TRBV5-1 and TRBJ1-5, is KAGVTQTPRYLIKTRGQQVTLSCSPISGHRSVSWYQQTPGQGLQFLFEYFSETQRNKGNFPGRFSGRQFSNSRSEMNVSTLELGDSALYLCASSPGTGYNQPQHFGDGTRLSIL.

V is TRBV18 and J is TRBJ1-3; D is perhaps TRBD1 (5 bases). CDR3 size: 16 residues. V lost 0 bases and J 2 bases, leaving 11 bases between the germline ends. Germline CDR1 KGHSH, CDR2 LQKENI. CDR3 sequence (DNA): TGTGCCAGCTCACCACCGGGGGGATTTACTGGAAACACCATATATTTT. As protein: CASSPPGGFTGNTIYF.

The chain couples TRBV5-1 to TRBJ2-1, with 7 nucleotides matching TRBD1. V trimming: 2 bases; J trimming: 3 bases; junction bases outside the gene matches: 5. Germline lookup yields CDR1 SGHRS and CDR2 YFSETQ. This CDR3 has 15 amino acids. CDR3 bases: TGCGCCAGCAGCTTAACCGGGACAGTCTACAATGAGCAGTTCTTC. This gives the protein CASSLTGTVYNEQFF.

The gene calls are TRBV7-6 and TRBJ1-4, with D maybe TRBD1 (5 bases). Germline loops: CDR1 SGHVS, CDR2 FNYEAQ. The CDR3 length is 16 residues. Trimming pared 1 base from V and 10 bases from J, leaving 19 bases between. The CDR3 protein is CASSLVPGPTPTKLFF. The CDR3 region has the DNA TGTGCCAGCAGCTTAGTTCCGGGACCCACTCCGACAAAACTGTTTTTT.

V is TRBV11-2 and J is TRBJ2-5; possibly TRBD2 for D (5 bases). Germline assignment: CDR1 SGHAT and CDR2 FQNNGV. This CDR3 is built from 15 residues. V dropped 4 bases and J dropped 1 base, with 13 bases sitting between them. The CDR3 bases are TGTGCCAGCAGCTCCCCGCGGACTTTCCAAGAGACCCAGTACTTC. It codes for CASSSPRTFQETQYF.